The 15 T cell receptor beta chains below were found in one sample sequenced in a study of blood T cell repertoires in COVID-19. Here immunoSEQ multiplex PCR was the method, and the copy in TCRdb shows in-frame clones only, minus some. The data show about 310,000 clones, with roughly 87% seen just once and 2% to 3% held by the top ten. The sequenced sample was peripheral blood. The origin of the receptors is a man younger than 35 with active or convalescent COVID-19.

This clone was recorded only once. The chain combines TRBV10-2 with TRBJ2-2; the match to TRBD2 covers 12 bases. CDR1 WSHSY and CDR2 SAAADI come from the germline V gene. V was pared by 5 bases and J by 1 base, with 2 bases of the junction left unmatched. There are 16 residues in the CDR3. The CDR3 reads CASSLLAGGNTGELFF. In DNA, the CDR3 is TGCGCCAGCAGTCTACTAGCGGGAGGGAACACCGGGGAGCTGTTTTTT.

The chain uses TRBV7-2 and TRBJ2-7; TRBD1 matches 9 bases. The V gene's germline CDR1 is SGHTA and CDR2 FQGNSA. Trimming at V came to 4 bases and at J to 7 bases, leaving 11 bases not matched to a gene. The length of the CDR3 is 15 residues. The CDR3 loop is CASSSPGTGKLEQYF. CDR3 nucleotide sequence: TGTGCCAGCAGCTCACCCGGGACAGGGAAGTTAGAGCAGTACTTC.

The V and J genes are TRBV28 and TRBJ1-4; no clear D. The CDR3 sequence is 13 residues long. Germline V gene lookup returns CDR1 MDHEN and CDR2 SYDVKM. Trimming left V 2 bases short and J 8 bases short, with 9 bases between. This CDR3 is CASSLNPREKLFF. CDR3 coding DNA: TGTGCCAGCAGTTTAAACCCCAGGGAAAAACTGTTTTTT.

CDR3 in DNA: TGTGCCAGCTCACCACCGGGCGGACTAGCGGGCGTAAACACCGGGGAGCTGTTTTTT. It codes for CASSPPGGLAGVNTGELFF. V is TRBV18 and J is TRBJ2-2, with 11 bases matching TRBD2. The CDR3 length is 19 residues. Germline CDR1 reads KGHSH; CDR2 reads LQKENI. The V gene end was trimmed by 0 bases and the J gene end by 2 bases; junction bases not matched to a gene: 8.

The rearrangement uses TRBV11-2 and TRBJ1-5, with D hard to call. CDR1 and CDR2 from the germline V gene are SGHAT and FQNNGV. V gave up 1 base and J gave up 2 bases, with 12 bases separating them. The CDR3 has 16 amino acids. This CDR3 reads CASSLGSRAGNQPQHF. The CDR3 bases are TGTGCCAGCAGCTTAGGTTCGAGGGCGGGCAATCAGCCCCAGCATTTT.

The chain employs TRBV4-1 and TRBJ1-4, with 7 bases lining up with TRBD1. Germline CDR1 is MGHRA and CDR2 is YSYEKL. The CDR3 is made up of 16 amino acids. V trimming: 5 bases; J trimming: 4 bases; junction bases outside the gene matches: 10. As DNA, the CDR3 is TGCGCCAGCAGCTCTCACTCCGGGACAGATAATGAAAAACTGTTTTTT. It yields the protein CASSSHSGTDNEKLFF.

This clone was picked up one time. This chain links TRBV12-5 with TRBJ1-3; D gene uncertain. From germline, CDR1 is LGHNT and CDR2 FRNRAP. Trimming removed 5 bases from V and 0 bases from J, with 5 bases in between. This CDR3 is built from 13 residues. The CDR3 nucleotides are TGTGCTAGTGGTCCCGGCTCTGGAAACACCATATATTTT. As protein: CASGPGSGNTIYF.

V gene TRBV11-2 combines with J gene TRBJ2-1; TRBD1 aligns across 7 bases. Trimming at V came to 0 bases and at J to 9 bases, leaving 11 bases not matched to a gene. Germline V gene sequence: CDR1 SGHAT, CDR2 FQNNGV. The CDR3 extends over 16 amino acids. The CDR3 here is CASSLERGHDLSEQFF. CDR3 nucleotide sequence: TGTGCCAGCAGCTTAGAAAGGGGGCATGATTTGAGTGAGCAGTTCTTC.

The chain recombines TRBV19 with TRBJ2-2; TRBD2 might be the D (6 bases). Per germline, CDR1 LNHDA and CDR2 SQIVND (reference sequence). V gave up 5 bases and J gave up 2 bases, with 9 bases separating them. CDR3 length: 14 amino acids. CDR3 nucleotide sequence: TGTGCCAGTAGTTGGGGGACTAACACCGGGGAGCTGTTTTTT. Protein sequence: CASSWGTNTGELFF.

V usage is TRBV2 and J usage is TRBJ2-1, with TRBD2 matching over 9 bases. Trimming cost V 2 bases and J 4 bases; bases outside gene matches: 9. The CDR3 has 17 residues. The germline CDR1 and CDR2 sequences are SNHLY and FYNNEI. Here the CDR3 reads CASSESTLAGTYNEQFF. The CDR3 region has the DNA TGTGCCAGCAGTGAATCCACACTAGCGGGCACGTACAATGAGCAGTTCTTC.

The J gene is TRBJ2-1, the V gene TRBV6-5; maybe TRBD1 (6 bases). CDR3 size: 13 residues. CDR1 and CDR2 from the germline V gene are MNHEY and SVGAGI. V lost 0 bases, J lost 12 bases, and 12 bases lay in between. The CDR3 coding sequence is TGTGCCAGCAGTTACTCGAACAGGGATTTGCAGTTCTTC. It encodes CASSYSNRDLQFF.

The chain joins TRBV4-1 to TRBJ1-3; TRBD1 agrees at 7 bases. Germline lookup yields CDR1 MGHRA and CDR2 YSYEKL. The CDR3 is 16 residues long. The ends lost 1 base at V and 0 bases at J; junction bases unmatched: 3. DNA of the CDR3: TGCGCCAGCAGCCAAGTGGACAGGAGCTCTGGAAACACCATATATTTT. Its protein product is CASSQVDRSSGNTIYF.

This chain joins TRBV7-2 and TRBJ2-5; possibly TRBD2 for D (6 bases). Germline CDR1 reads SGHTA; CDR2 reads FQGNSA. Trimming shortened V by 3 bases and J by 3 bases, and 11 bases separated the two germline ends. This CDR3 spans 14 amino acids. CDR3 coding DNA: TGTGCCAGCAGCTTCCACCCGGGGGAAGAGACCCAGTACTTC. This translates into CASSFHPGEETQYF.

This rearrangement joins TRBV5-1 to TRBJ2-7; D uncertain. Germline CDR1 SGHRS, CDR2 YFSETQ. Deletions cut 4 bases from V and 6 bases from J, with 11 bases between. The CDR3 loop spans 12 amino acids. The CDR3 nucleotides are TGCGCCAGCAGCCATGGGCAGCTCGAGCAGTACTTC. As protein: CASSHGQLEQYF.

This clone has only one observation. The CDR3 region is CARSQRRQAKNIQYF. CDR3 coding DNA: TGTGCCAGAAGCCAGCGGAGACAAGCCAAAAACATTCAGTACTTC. V and J are TRBV5-3 and TRBJ2-4; weak D call: TRBD2 (5 bases). TRBV5-3 is annotated as an ORF whose role is uncertain. CDR3 length: 15 amino acids. Trimming pared 4 bases from V and 0 bases from J, leaving 11 bases between.